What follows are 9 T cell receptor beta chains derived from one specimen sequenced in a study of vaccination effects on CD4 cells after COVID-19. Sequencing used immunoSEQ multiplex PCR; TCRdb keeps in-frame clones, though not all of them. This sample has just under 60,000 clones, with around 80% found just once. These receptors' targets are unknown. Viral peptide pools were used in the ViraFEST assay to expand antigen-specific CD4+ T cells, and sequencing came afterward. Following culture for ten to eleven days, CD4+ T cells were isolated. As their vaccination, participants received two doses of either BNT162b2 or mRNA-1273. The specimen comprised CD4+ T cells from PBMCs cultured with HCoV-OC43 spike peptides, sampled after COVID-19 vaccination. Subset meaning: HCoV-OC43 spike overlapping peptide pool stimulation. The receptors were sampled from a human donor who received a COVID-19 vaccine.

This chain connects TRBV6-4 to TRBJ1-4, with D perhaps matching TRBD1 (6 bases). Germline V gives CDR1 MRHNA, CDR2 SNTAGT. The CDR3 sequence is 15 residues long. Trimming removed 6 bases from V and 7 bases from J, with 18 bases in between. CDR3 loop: CASRRTGKETEKLFF. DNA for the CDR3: TGTGCCAGCAGACGCACAGGGAAGGAGACTGAAAAACTGTTTTTT.

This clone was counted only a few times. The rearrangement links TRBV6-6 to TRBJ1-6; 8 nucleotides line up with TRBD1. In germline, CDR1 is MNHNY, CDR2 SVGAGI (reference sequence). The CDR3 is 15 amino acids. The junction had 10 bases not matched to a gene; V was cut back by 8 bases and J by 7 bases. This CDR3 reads CASGAGGARNSPLHF. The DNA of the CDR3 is TGTGCCAGCGGAGCAGGGGGCGCTCGGAATTCACCCCTCCACTTT.

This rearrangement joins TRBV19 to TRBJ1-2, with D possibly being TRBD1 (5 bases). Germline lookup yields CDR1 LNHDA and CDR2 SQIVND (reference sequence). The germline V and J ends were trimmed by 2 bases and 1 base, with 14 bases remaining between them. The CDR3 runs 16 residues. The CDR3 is CASSIIGRQFNYGYTF. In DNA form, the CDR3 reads TGTGCCAGTAGTATAATCGGGCGACAGTTTAACTATGGCTACACCTTC.

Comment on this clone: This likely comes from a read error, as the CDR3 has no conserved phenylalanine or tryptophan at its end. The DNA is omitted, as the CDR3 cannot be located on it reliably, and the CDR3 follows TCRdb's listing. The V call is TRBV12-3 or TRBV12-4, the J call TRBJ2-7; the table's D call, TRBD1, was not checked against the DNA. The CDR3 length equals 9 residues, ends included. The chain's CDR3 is CARPDVPPP.

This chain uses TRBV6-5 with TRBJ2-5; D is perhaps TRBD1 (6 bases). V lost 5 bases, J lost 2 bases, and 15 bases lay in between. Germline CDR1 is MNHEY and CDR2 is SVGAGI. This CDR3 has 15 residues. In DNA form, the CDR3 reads TGTGCCAGCAGTCAATCCCGACAGGCACAAGAGACCCAGTACTTC. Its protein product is CASSQSRQAQETQYF.

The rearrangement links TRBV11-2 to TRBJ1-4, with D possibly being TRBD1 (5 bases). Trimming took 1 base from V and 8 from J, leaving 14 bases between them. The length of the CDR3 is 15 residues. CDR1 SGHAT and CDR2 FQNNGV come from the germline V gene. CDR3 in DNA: TGTGCCAGCAGCTTAGGCCAAGGGGAACGGGAAAAACTGTTTTTT. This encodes CASSLGQGEREKLFF.

CDR3 DNA sequence: TGTGCCAGCAGAGGTTACACAGATACGCAGTATTTT. Amino acids: CASRGYTDTQYF. V gene TRBV2 combines with J gene TRBJ2-3; D is undetermined. V lost 6 bases, J lost 2 bases, and 6 bases lay in between. The CDR3 has 12 residues. Germline V gene lookup returns CDR1 SNHLY and CDR2 FYNNEI.

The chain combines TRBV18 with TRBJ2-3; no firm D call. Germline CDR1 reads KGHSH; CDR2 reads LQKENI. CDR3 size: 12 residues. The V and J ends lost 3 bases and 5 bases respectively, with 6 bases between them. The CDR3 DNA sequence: TGTGCCAGCTCACCCTTCGGAGATACGCAGTATTTT. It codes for CASSPFGDTQYF.

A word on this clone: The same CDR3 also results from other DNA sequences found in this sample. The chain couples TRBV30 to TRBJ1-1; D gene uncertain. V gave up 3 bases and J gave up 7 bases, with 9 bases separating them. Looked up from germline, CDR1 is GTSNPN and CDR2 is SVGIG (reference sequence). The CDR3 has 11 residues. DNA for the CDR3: TGTGCCTGGAGGGGGAGGATTGAAGCTTTCTTT. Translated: CAWRGRIEAFF.